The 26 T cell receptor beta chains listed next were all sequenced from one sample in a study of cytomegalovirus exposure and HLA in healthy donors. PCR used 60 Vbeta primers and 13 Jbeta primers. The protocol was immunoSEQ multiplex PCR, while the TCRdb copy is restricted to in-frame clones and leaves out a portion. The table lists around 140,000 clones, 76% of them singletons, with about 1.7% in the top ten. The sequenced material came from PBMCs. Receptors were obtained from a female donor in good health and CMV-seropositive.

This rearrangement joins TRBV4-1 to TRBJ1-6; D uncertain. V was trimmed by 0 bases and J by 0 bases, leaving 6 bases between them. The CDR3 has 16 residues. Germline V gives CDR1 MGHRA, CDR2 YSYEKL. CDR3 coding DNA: TGCGCCAGCAGCCAAGACGGGAGCTCCTATAATTCACCCCTCCACTTT. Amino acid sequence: CASSQDGSSYNSPLHF.

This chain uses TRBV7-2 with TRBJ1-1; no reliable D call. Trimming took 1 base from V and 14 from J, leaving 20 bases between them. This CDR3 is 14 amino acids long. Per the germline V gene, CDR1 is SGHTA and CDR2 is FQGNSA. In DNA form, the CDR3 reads TGTGCCAGCAGCTTAGACATTTATGGGAGCCAGGCGTTCTTT. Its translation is CASSLDIYGSQAFF.

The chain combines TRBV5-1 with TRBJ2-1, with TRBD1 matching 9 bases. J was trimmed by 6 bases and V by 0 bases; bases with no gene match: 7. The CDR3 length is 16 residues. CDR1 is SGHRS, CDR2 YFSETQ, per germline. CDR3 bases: TGCGCCAGCAGCTTGGGTCGGGACAGGGACATCAATGAGCAGTTCTTC. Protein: CASSLGRDRDINEQFF.

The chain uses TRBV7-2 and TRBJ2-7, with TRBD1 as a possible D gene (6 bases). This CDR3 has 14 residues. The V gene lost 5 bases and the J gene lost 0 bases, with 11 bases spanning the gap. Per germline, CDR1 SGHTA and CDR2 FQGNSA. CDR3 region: CASSQGLRSYEQYF. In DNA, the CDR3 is TGTGCCAGCAGCCAGGGGCTACGCTCCTACGAGCAGTACTTC.

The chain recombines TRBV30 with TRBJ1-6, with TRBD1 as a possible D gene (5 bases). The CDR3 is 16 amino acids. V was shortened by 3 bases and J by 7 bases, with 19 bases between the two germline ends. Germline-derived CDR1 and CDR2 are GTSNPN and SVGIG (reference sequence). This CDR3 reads CAWRDSQKGLNSPLHF. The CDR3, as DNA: TGTGCCTGGAGGGATTCGCAAAAGGGGCTCAATTCACCCCTCCACTTT. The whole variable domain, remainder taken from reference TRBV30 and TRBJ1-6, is SQTIHQWPATLVQPVGSPLSLECTVEGTSNPNLYWYRQAAGRGLQLLFYSVGIGQISSEVPQNLSASRPQDRQFILSSKKLLLSDSGFYLCAWRDSQKGLNSPLHFGNGTRLTVT.

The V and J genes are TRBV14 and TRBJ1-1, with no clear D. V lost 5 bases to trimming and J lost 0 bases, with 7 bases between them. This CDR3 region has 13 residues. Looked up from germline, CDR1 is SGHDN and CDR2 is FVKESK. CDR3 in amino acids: CASSSQMNTEAFF. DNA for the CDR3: TGTGCCAGCAGCTCCCAGATGAACACTGAAGCTTTCTTT.

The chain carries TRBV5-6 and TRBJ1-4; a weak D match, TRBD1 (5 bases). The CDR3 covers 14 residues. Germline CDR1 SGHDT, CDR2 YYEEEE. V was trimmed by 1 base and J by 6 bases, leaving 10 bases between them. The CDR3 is CASSLWGEDEKLFF. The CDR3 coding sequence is TGTGCCAGCAGCTTGTGGGGGGAGGATGAAAAACTGTTTTTT.

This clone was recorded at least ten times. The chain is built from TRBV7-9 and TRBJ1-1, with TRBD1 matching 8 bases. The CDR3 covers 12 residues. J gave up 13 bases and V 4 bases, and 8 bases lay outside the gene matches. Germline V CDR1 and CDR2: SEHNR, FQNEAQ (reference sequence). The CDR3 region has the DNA TGTGCCAGCAGCTCTTACCGGGACAGGAGTTTCTTT. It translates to CASSSYRDRSFF.

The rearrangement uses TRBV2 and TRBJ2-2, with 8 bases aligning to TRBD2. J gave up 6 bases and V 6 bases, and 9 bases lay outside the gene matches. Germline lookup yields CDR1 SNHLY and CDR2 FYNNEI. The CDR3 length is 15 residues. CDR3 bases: TGTGCCAGCAGGGGGTCGCGGGGGGCCGCCGGGGAGCTGTTTTTT. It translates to CASRGSRGAAGELFF. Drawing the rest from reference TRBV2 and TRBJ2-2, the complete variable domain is EPEVTQTPSHQVTQMGQEVILRCVPISNHLYFYWYRQILGQKVEFLVSFYNNEISEKSEIFDDQFSVERPDGSNFTLKIRSTKLEDSAMYFCASRGSRGAAGELFFGEGSRLTVL.

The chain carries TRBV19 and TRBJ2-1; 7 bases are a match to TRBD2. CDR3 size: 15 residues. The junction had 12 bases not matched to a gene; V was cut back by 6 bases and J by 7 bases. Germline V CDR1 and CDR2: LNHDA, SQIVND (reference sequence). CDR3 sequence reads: CASSLGLSGNNEQFF. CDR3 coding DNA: TGTGCCAGTAGCCTCGGGCTAAGCGGGAATAATGAGCAGTTCTTC.

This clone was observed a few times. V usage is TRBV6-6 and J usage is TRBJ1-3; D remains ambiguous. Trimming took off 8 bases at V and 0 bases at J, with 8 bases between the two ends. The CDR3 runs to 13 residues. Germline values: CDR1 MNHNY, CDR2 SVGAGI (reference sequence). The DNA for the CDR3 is TGTGCCAGCGTCCCGGGCTCTGGAAACACCATATATTTT. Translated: CASVPGSGNTIYF.

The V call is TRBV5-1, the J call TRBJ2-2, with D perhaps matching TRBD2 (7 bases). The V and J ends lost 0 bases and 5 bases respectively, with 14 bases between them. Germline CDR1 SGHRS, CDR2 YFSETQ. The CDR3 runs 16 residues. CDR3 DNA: TGCGCCAGCAGCTTGGCCGCGGGGGCGGGAACCGGGGAGCTGTTTTTT. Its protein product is CASSLAAGAGTGELFF.

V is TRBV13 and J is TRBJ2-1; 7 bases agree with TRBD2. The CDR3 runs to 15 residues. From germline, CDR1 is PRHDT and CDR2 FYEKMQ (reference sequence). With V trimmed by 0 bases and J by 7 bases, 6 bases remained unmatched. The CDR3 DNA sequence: TGTGCCAGCAGCTTAGGTGGGAGGGCCCAAAATGAGCAGTTCTTC. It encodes CASSLGGRAQNEQFF. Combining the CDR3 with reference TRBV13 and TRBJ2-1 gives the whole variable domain AAGVIQSPRHLIKEKRETATLKCYPIPRHDTVYWYQQGPGQDPQFLISFYEKMQSDKGSIPDRFSAQQFSDYHSELNMSSLELGDSALYFCASSLGGRAQNEQFFGPGTRLTVL.

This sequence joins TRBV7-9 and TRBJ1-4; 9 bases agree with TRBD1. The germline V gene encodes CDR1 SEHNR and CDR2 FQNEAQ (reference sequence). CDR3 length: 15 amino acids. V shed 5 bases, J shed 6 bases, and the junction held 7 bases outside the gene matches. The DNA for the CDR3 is TGTGCCAGCAGCCCCACGTGGACAGGGGATGAAAAACTGTTTTTT. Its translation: CASSPTWTGDEKLFF.

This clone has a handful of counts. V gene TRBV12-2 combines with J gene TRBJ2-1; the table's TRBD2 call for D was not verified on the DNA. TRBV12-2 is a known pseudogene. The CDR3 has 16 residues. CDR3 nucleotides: TGTGCAAGTCGCTTACTAGCGGGAGGTCATTACAATGAGCAGTTCTTC. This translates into CASRLLAGGHYNEQFF.

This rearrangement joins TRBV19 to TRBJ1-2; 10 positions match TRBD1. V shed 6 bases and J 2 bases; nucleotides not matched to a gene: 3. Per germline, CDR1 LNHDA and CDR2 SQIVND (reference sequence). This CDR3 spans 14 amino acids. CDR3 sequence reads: CASREDRGNYGYTF. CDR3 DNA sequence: TGTGCCAGTAGGGAGGACAGGGGGAACTATGGCTACACCTTC.

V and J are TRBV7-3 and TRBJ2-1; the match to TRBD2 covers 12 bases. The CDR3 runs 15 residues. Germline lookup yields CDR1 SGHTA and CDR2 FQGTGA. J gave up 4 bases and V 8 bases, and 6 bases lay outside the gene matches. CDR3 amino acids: CASSTSGRKYNEQFF. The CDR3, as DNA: TGTGCCAGCTCCACTAGCGGGAGGAAGTACAATGAGCAGTTCTTC.

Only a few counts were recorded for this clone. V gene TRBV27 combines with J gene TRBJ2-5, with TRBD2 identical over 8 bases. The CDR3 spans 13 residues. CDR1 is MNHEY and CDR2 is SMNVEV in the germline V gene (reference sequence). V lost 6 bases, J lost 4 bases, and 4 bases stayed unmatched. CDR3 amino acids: CASSPGRGETQYF. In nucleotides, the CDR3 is TGTGCCAGCAGCCCCGGGAGGGGAGAGACCCAGTACTTC.

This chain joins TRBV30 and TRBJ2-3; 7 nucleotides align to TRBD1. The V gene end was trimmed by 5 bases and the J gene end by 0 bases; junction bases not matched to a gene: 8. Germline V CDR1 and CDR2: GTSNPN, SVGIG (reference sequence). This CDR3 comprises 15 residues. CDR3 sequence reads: CAWCPGGTSTDTQYF. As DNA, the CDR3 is TGTGCCTGGTGTCCAGGGGGAACTAGCACAGATACGCAGTATTTT.

The CDR3 nucleotides read TGCGCCAGCAGCTTGGCCCCGGGTAACACTGAAGCTTTCTTT. Its protein product is CASSLAPGNTEAFF. The chain recombines TRBV5-1 with TRBJ1-1, with no clear D. The CDR3 consists of 14 residues. Trimming took 0 bases from V and 2 from J, leaving 8 bases between them. Germline lookup yields CDR1 SGHRS and CDR2 YFSETQ. Complete variable domain (other parts from reference TRBV5-1 and TRBJ1-1): KAGVTQTPRYLIKTRGQQVTLSCSPISGHRSVSWYQQTPGQGLQFLFEYFSETQRNKGNFPGRFSGRQFSNSRSEMNVSTLELGDSALYLCASSLAPGNTEAFFGQGTRLTVV.

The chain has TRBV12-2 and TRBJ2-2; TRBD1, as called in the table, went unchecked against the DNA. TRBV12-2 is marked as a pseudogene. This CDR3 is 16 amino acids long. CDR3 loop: CASRLRDRGDTGELFF. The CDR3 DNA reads TGTGCAAGTCGCTTAAGGGACAGGGGAGACACCGGGGAGCTGTTTTTT.

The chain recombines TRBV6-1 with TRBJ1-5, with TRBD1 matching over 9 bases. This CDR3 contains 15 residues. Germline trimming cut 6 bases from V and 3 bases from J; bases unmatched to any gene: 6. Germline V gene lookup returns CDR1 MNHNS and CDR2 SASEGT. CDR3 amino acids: CASRGQGLANQPQHF. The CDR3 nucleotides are TGTGCCAGCAGAGGACAGGGGTTGGCCAATCAGCCCCAGCATTTT.

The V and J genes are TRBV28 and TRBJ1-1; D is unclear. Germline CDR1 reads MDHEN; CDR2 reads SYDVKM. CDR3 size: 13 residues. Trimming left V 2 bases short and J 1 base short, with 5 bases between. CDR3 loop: CASSLAENTEAFF. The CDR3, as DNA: TGTGCCAGCAGTTTAGCAGAGAACACTGAAGCTTTCTTT.

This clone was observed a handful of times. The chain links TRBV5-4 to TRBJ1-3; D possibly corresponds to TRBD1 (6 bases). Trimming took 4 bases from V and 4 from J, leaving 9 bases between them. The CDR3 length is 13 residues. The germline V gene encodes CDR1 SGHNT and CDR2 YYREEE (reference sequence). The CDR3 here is CASSDGQGNTIYF. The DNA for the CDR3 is TGTGCCAGCAGCGACGGACAGGGAAACACCATATATTTT.

CDR3 nucleotide sequence: TGTGCCAGCAAGGACAGGGGTAATCAGCCCCAGCATTTT. Its protein product is CASKDRGNQPQHF. The chain employs TRBV6-5 and TRBJ1-5; 9 bases are shared with TRBD1. The junction had 2 bases not matched to a gene; V was cut back by 7 bases and J by 4 bases. Germline values: CDR1 MNHEY, CDR2 SVGAGI. This CDR3 region has 13 residues.

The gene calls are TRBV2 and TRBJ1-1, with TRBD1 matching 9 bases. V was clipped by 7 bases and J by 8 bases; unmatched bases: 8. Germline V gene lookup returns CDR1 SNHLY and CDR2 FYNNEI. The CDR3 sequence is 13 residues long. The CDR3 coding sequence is TGTGCCAGCACCCCTACAGGGGGCGTGGAAGCTTTCTTT. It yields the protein CASTPTGGVEAFF.